This entry is about one T cell receptor (beta chain). Many counts were recorded for this clonotype. Which antigen it targets is not known. The sample holds no much larger clone one base away, and base qualities are not on file. The library was generated by RT-PCR. The instrument given in TCRdb is Illumina MiSeq. The raw public reads went through TCRdb reprocessing: fastp at Q25, MiXCR clone calling, in-frame beta chains kept. Each record represents a unique CDR3 protein, reported with the most common genes and DNA among its rows. A total of more than 600,000 distinct CDR3 sequences appear in this sample, over 12% of them only once. The ten largest clones capture 3.6% of the sample. Ends trimmed: V by 5 bases, J by 8 bases; bases unmatched to a gene: 13. CDR1 and CDR2 (DFQATT, SNEGSKA) derive from the germline V gene (reference sequence). The CDR3 goes from the cysteine to the phenylalanine over 15 residues. Just CDR3 DNA is preserved here, 45 bases in frame from base 1.

The data are from a study (dated by TCRdb to 2016 to 2018). Recombination joined TRBV20-1 with TRBJ2-1; TRBD2 lines up with 9 middle nucleotides. This TCR came from a female donor in good health, serving as a healthy control. Sequencing input: memory CD4+ T cells from blood. The CDR3 protein: CSAPNSGRPLDEQFF. The bases read TGCAGTGCTCCAAACAGCGGGAGGCCTTTGGATGAGCAGTTCTTC.